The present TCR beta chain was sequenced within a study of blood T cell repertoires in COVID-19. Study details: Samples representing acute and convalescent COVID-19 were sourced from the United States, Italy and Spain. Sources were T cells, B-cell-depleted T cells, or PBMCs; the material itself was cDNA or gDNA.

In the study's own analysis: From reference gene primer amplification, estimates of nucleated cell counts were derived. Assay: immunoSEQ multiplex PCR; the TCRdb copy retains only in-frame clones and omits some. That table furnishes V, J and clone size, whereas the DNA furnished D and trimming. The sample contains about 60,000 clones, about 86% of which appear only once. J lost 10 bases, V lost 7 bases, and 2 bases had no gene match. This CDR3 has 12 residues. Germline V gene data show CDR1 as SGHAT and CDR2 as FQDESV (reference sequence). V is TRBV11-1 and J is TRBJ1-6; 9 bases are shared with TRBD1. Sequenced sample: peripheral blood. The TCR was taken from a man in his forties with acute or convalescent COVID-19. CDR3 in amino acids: CASNTGGSPLHF. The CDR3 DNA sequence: TGTGCCAGCAACACAGGGGGCTCACCCCTCCACTTT.